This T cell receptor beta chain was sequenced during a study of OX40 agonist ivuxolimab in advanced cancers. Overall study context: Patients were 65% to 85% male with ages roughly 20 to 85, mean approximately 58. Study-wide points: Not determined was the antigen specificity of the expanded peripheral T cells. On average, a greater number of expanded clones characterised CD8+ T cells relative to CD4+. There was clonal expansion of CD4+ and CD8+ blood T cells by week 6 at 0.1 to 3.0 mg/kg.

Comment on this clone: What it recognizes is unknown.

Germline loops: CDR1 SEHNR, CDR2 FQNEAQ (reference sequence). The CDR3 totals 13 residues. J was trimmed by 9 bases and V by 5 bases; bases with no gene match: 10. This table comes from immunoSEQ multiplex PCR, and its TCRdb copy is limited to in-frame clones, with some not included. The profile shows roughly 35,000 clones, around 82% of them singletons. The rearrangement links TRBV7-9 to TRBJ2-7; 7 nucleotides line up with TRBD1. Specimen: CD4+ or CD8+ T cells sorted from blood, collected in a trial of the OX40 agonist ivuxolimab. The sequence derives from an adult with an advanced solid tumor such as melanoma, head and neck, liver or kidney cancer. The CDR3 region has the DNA TGTGCCAGCAGCCTTATCACCCAGGGGGTGCAGTACTTC. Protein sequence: CASSLITQGVQYF.